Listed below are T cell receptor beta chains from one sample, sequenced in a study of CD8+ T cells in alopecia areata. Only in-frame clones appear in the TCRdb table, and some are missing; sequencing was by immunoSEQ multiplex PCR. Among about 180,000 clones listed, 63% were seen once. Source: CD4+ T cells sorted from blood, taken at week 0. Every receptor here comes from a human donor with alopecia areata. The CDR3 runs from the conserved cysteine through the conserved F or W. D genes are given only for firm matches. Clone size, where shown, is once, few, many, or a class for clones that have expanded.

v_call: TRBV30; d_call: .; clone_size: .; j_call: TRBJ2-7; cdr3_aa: CAWSRGVAYEQYF; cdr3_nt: TGTGCCTGGAGTCGTGGGGTAGCCTACGAGCAGTACTTC
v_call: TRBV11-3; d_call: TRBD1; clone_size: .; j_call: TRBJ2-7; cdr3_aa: CASSPPGTGFEQYF; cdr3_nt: TGTGCCAGCAGCCCGCCCGGGACAGGGTTCGAGCAGTACTTC
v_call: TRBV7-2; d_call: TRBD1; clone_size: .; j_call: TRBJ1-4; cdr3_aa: CASRGQVNEKLFF; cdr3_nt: TGTGCCAGCAGGGGACAGGTGAATGAAAAACTGTTTTTT
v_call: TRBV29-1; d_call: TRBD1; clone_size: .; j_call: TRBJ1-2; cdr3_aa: CSVTDRGSFGYTF; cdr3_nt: TGCAGCGTCACCGACAGGGGAAGTTTTGGCTACACCTTC
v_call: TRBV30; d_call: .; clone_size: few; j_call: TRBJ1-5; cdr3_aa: CAWSGQDGNQPQHF; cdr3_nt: TGTGCCTGGAGTGGACAGGACGGCAATCAGCCCCAGCATTTT
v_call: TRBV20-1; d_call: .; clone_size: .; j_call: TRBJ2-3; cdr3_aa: CSASVPDTQYF; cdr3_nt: TGCAGTGCTAGCGTCCCAGATACGCAGTATTTT
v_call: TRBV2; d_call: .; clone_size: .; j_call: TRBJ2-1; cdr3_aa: CASFPRTGSYNEQFF; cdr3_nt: TGTGCCAGCTTCCCCCGGACTGGTTCCTACAATGAGCAGTTCTTC
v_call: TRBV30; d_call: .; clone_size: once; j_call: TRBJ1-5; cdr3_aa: CAWSTKGDQPQHF; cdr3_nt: TGTGCCTGGTCCACTAAGGGGGATCAGCCCCAGCATTTT
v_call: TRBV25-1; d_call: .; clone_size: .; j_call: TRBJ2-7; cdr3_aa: CASSDGHFSYEQYF; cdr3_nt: TGTGCCAGCAGTGATGGCCATTTCTCCTACGAGCAGTACTTC
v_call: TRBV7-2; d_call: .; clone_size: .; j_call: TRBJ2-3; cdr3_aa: CASSYTSTDTQYF; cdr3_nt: TGTGCCAGCAGCTATACTAGCACAGATACGCAGTATTTT
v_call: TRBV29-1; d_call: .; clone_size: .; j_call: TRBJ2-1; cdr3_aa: CSVQALVSYNEQFF; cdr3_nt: TGCAGCGTTCAGGCGCTGGTCTCCTACAATGAGCAGTTCTTC
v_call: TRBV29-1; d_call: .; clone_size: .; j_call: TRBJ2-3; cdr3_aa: CSVDPGTQYF; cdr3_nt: TGCAGCGTTGACCCTGGTACGCAGTATTTT
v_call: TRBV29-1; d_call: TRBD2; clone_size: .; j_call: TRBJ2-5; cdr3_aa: CSVGGNQETQYF; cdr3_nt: TGCAGCGTCGGGGGGAATCAAGAGACCCAGTACTTC
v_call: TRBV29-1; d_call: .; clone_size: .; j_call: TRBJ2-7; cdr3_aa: CSATGQISYEQYF; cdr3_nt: TGCAGCGCTACAGGACAGATTTCCTACGAGCAGTACTTC
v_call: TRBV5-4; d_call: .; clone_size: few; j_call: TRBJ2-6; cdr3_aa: CAITPSGANVLTF; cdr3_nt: TGTGCCATCACACCGTCTGGGGCCAACGTCCTGACTTTC
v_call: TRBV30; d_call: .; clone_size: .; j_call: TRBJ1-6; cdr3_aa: CAWSEGSNSPLHF; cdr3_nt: TGTGCCTGGAGTGAGGGGTCTAATTCACCCCTCCACTTT
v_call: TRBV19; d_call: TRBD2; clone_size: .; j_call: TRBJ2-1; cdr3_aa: CASGERGLYNEQFF; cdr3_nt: TGTGCCAGTGGGGAGCGGGGGCTATACAATGAGCAGTTCTTC
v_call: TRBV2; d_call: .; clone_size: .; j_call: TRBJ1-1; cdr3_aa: CASSESPNTEAFF; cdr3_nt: TGTGCCAGCAGTGAGTCCCCGAACACTGAAGCTTTCTTT
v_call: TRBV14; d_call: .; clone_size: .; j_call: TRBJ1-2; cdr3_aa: CASSLTQNYGYTF; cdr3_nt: TGTGCCAGCAGCCTCACACAGAACTATGGCTACACCTTC
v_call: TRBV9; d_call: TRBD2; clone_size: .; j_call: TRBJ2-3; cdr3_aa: CASSPTSAGTDTQYF; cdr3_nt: TGTGCCAGCAGTCCGACTAGCGCCGGGACAGATACGCAGTATTTT
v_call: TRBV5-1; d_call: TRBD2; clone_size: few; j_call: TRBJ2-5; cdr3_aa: CASTPQRGGRETQYF; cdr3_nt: TGCGCCAGCACCCCCCAGCGGGGGGGGCGGGAGACCCAGTACTTC
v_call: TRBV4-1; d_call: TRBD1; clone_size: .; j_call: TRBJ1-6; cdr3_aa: CASSQDGTGTVPLHF; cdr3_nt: TGCGCCAGCAGCCAAGATGGGACAGGCACGGTGCCCCTCCACTTT
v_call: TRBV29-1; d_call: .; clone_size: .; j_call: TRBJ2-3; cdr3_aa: CSVFPQTDTQYF; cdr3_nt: TGCAGCGTTTTCCCCCAGACAGATACGCAGTATTTT
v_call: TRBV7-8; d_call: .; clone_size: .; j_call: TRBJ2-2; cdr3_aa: CASSSPRVGRNTGELFF; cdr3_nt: TGTGCCAGCAGCTCCCCACGGGTTGGGAGGAACACCGGGGAGCTGTTTTTT
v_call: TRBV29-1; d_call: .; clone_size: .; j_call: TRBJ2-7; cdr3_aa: CSVVQGKNEQYF; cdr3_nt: TGCAGCGTTGTGCAGGGGAAGAACGAGCAGTACTTC
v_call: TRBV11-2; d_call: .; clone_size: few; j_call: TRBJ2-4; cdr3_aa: CASSSRVPGPLTPNIQYF; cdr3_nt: TGTGCCAGCAGCTCTAGGGTACCGGGGCCATTAACTCCTAACATTCAGTACTTC
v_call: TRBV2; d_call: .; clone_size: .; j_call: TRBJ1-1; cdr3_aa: CASSEELGARRLAFF; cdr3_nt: TGTGCCAGCAGTGAAGAGCTTGGGGCCCGGAGGTTGGCTTTCTTT
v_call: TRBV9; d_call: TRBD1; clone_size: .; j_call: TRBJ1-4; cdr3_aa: CASSKSGQGNEKLFF; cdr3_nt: TGTGCCAGCAGCAAGTCGGGACAGGGGAATGAAAAACTGTTTTTT
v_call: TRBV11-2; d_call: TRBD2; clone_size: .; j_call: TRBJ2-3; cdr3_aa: CASSPGAGTSGGPDTQYF; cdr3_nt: TGTGCCAGCAGTCCCGGAGCGGGGACTAGCGGGGGACCAGATACGCAGTATTTT
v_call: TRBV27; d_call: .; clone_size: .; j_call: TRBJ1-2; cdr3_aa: CASSLSGGPYGYTF; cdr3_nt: TGTGCCAGCAGTTTATCAGGAGGCCCCTACGGCTACACCTTC
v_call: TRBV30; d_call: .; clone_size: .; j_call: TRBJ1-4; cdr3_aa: CAWSVLLGTSLFF; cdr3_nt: TGTGCCTGGAGTGTACTACTTGGCACATCACTGTTTTTT
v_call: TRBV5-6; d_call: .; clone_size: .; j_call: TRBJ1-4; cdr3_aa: CASSLDSANEKLFF; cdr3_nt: TGTGCCAGCAGCTTGGATTCAGCCAATGAAAAACTGTTTTTT
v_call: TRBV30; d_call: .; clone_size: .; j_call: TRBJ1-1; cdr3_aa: CAWKQEGTEAFF; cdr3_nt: TGTGCCTGGAAACAGGAGGGGACTGAAGCTTTCTTT
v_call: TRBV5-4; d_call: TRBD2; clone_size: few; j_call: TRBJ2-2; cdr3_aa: CASSLLLAGNTGELFF; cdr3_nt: TGTGCCAGCAGCTTGCTTCTAGCGGGGAACACCGGGGAGCTGTTTTTT
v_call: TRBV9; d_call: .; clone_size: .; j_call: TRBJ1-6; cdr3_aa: CASSDQQGSSPLHF; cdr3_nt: TGTGCCAGCAGCGATCAGCAGGGGTCTTCACCCCTCCACTTT
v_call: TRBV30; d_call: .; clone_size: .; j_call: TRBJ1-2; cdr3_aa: CAWSPTGGYTF; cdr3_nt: TGTGCCTGGAGTCCAACGGGTGGCTACACCTTC
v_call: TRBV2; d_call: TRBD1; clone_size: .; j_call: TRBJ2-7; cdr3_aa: CASSGGTGESQYF; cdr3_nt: TGTGCCAGCAGTGGAGGGACAGGGGAATCGCAGTACTTC
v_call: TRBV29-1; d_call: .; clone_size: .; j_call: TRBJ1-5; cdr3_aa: CSVEVRAGQPQHF; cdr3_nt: TGCAGCGTTGAAGTCAGGGCAGGTCAGCCCCAGCATTTT
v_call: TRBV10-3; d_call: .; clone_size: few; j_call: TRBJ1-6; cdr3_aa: CAISVPGSPLHF; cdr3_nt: TGTGCCATCAGTGTGCCCGGATCACCCCTCCACTTT
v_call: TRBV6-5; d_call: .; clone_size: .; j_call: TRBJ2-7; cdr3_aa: CASSSPFNGAYEQYF; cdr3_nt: TGTGCCAGCAGTAGCCCATTCAACGGGGCTTACGAGCAGTACTTC
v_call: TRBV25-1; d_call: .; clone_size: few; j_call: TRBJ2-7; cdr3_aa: CASSERGAFGYEQYF; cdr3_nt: TGTGCCAGCAGTGAACGGGGGGCCTTCGGGTACGAGCAGTACTTC
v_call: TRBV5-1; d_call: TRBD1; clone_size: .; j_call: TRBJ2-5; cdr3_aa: CASSLAGTGEETQYF; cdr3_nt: TGCGCCAGCAGCTTGGCCGGGACAGGGGAAGAGACCCAGTACTTC